These T cell receptor beta chains were read from a single sample in a study of siplizumab effects on memory and regulatory T cells. The protocol was immunoSEQ multiplex PCR, while the TCRdb copy is restricted to in-frame clones and leaves out a portion. This table has around 100,000 clones, approximately 90% appearing once. Sequencing used CD4+ T cells sorted from blood. These receptor sequences come from a human donor in good health. Each CDR3 is given with its conserved first and last residue. The D gene is left open where the match is weak. The listing skips clone size in some rows; elsewhere it reads once, few, many or a size class.

abundance,j_gene,v_gene,d_gene,CDR3aa,CDR3nt
NA,TRBJ1-4,TRBV19,NA,CASSATTAATNEKLFF,TGTGCCAGTAGTGCAACCACAGCTGCAACTAATGAAAAACTGTTTTTT
once,TRBJ1-2,TRBV19,NA,CASSESGGYGDYGYTF,TGTGCCAGTAGTGAATCGGGAGGCTATGGTGACTATGGCTACACCTTC
NA,TRBJ2-1,TRBV29-1,NA,CSAAEPGEQFF,TGCAGCGCGGCGGAACCTGGTGAGCAGTTCTTC
NA,TRBJ2-7,TRBV18,TRBD1,CASSPRGTGVSEQYF,TGTGCCAGCTCACCACGCGGGACAGGAGTTTCCGAGCAGTACTTC
NA,TRBJ1-3,TRBV6-7,NA,CASSQGECSGNTIYF,TGTGCCAGCAGTCAGGGAGAGTGCTCTGGAAACACCATATATTTT
NA,TRBJ2-3,TRBV2,NA,CASSEGSRTDTQYF,TGTGCCAGCAGTGAAGGTAGTCGCACAGATACGCAGTATTTT
once,TRBJ2-3,TRBV25-1,TRBD1,CASSVSPGGRSTDTQYF,TGTGCCAGCAGTGTTTCGCCAGGGGGTAGGAGCACAGATACGCAGTATTTT
NA,TRBJ1-5,TRBV11-2,NA,CASSRWGNQPQHF,TGTGCCAGCAGCCGGTGGGGGAATCAGCCCCAGCATTTT
NA,TRBJ2-4,TRBV5-1,NA,CASSLEGNGAKNIQYF,TGCGCCAGCAGCTTGGAGGGGAACGGAGCCAAAAACATTCAGTACTTC
NA,TRBJ1-5,TRBV19,NA,CASALSINQPQHF,TGTGCCAGCGCCTTGAGCATTAATCAGCCCCAGCATTTT
NA,TRBJ2-2,TRBV9,NA,CASSVGHLTNTGELFF,TGTGCCAGCAGCGTAGGGCACCTTACGAACACCGGGGAGCTGTTTTTT
NA,TRBJ1-2,TRBV11-2,NA,CASSTWDGLSGYTF,TGTGCCAGCAGCACCTGGGACGGGTTATCTGGCTACACCTTC
NA,TRBJ1-2,TRBV27,NA,CASRTGGDHGYTF,TGTGCCAGCAGGACAGGCGGTGATCATGGCTACACCTTC
NA,TRBJ2-1,TRBV11-2,NA,CASSFLAGNNEQFF,TGTGCCAGCAGCTTTTTGGCAGGGAACAATGAGCAGTTCTTC
NA,TRBJ2-7,TRBV10-1,NA,CASSSFAGTGTYEQYF,TGCGCCAGCAGTTCATTTGCCGGGACGGGAACCTACGAGCAGTACTTC
NA,TRBJ1-1,TRBV6-5,TRBD1,CASSQPRQGSTEAFF,TGTGCCAGCAGTCAACCCCGACAGGGAAGTACTGAAGCTTTCTTT
NA,TRBJ2-1,TRBV7-7,NA,CASSLGGGGAFDEQFF,TGTGCCAGCAGCTTAGGGGGAGGCGGTGCCTTCGATGAGCAGTTCTTC
NA,TRBJ2-3,TRBV7-3,NA,CASSLRFRNTQYF,TGTGCCAGCAGCTTAAGGTTCAGGAATACGCAGTATTTT
once,TRBJ2-5,TRBV28,NA,CASSLTLGAAQETQYF,TGTGCCAGCAGCCTGACGCTGGGAGCGGCACAAGAGACCCAGTACTTC
NA,TRBJ2-1,TRBV7-9,TRBD2,CASSLVLAAHNEQFF,TGTGCCAGCAGCTTAGTACTAGCGGCGCACAATGAGCAGTTCTTC
NA,TRBJ1-4,TRBV5-1,NA,CASSANREYGEKLFF,TGCGCCAGCAGCGCCAACAGGGAGTATGGTGAAAAACTGTTTTTT
NA,TRBJ2-3,TRBV27,NA,CASSFHGADPDTQYF,TGTGCCAGCAGTTTTCACGGAGCCGACCCAGATACGCAGTATTTT
NA,TRBJ2-5,TRBV5-4,TRBD1,CASRNDRVGETQYF,TGTGCCAGCAGAAACGACAGGGTCGGCGAGACCCAGTACTTC
NA,TRBJ2-1,TRBV6-5,TRBD1,CASSRRGRGYNEQFF,TGTGCCAGCAGTCGCAGGGGGCGCGGGTACAATGAGCAGTTCTTC
NA,TRBJ2-1,TRBV7-2,NA,CASSLSSGFYNEQFF,TGTGCCAGCAGCTTATCGAGCGGCTTCTACAATGAGCAGTTCTTC
NA,TRBJ2-1,TRBV25-1,TRBD2,CASSGWTSGDSNEQFF,TGTGCCAGCAGTGGCTGGACTAGCGGGGACTCTAATGAGCAGTTCTTC
NA,TRBJ2-4,TRBV19,TRBD1,CASATRPGQSKNIQYF,TGTGCCAGTGCAACTCGTCCGGGACAGAGTAAAAACATTCAGTACTTC
NA,TRBJ2-1,TRBV18,NA,CASSPGFTVGSNEQFF,TGTGCCAGCTCACCAGGTTTCACCGTCGGAAGCAATGAGCAGTTCTTC
NA,TRBJ2-7,TRBV11-2,TRBD2,CASSAPWGGVYEQYF,TGTGCCAGCAGCGCCCCTTGGGGGGGGGTCTACGAGCAGTACTTC
NA,TRBJ1-1,TRBV28,NA,CASRVRGGGRKTEAFF,TGTGCCAGCAGGGTTAGAGGAGGAGGTAGGAAAACTGAAGCTTTCTTT
NA,TRBJ2-1,TRBV2,TRBD1,CASSATGPNNEQFF,TGTGCCAGCAGTGCGACAGGGCCAAACAATGAGCAGTTCTTC
NA,TRBJ1-5,TRBV30,NA,CAWSGGLGQPQHF,TGTGCCTGGAGTGGGGGGCTAGGTCAGCCCCAGCATTTT
once,TRBJ2-2,TRBV7-8,NA,CASSLPGQTNTGELFF,TGTGCCAGCAGCCTACCCGGGCAGACTAACACCGGGGAGCTGTTTTTT
once,TRBJ1-3,TRBV28,NA,CASSQWGDSVSGNTIYF,TGTGCCAGCAGTCAATGGGGGGATTCGGTCTCTGGAAACACCATATATTTT
NA,TRBJ2-5,TRBV19,TRBD2,CASSSGGVAQETQYF,TGTGCCAGTAGTAGCGGGGGTGTTGCCCAAGAGACCCAGTACTTC
NA,TRBJ1-1,TRBV7-3,TRBD1,CASSDRGLRDTEAFF,TGTGCCAGCAGCGACAGGGGGTTAAGGGACACTGAAGCTTTCTTT
NA,TRBJ2-1,TRBV6-5,TRBD1,CASSQQGNEQFF,TGTGCCAGCAGTCAACAGGGGAATGAGCAGTTCTTC
once,TRBJ2-3,TRBV28,TRBD1,CASSSAGTGGRDTQYF,TGTGCCAGCAGTTCGGCGGGGACAGGGGGCAGAGATACGCAGTATTTT
NA,TRBJ1-2,TRBV28,NA,CASRREVGQGNGYTF,TGTGCCAGCAGGCGGGAGGTGGGGCAGGGCAATGGCTACACCTTC
few,TRBJ1-2,TRBV6-5,NA,CASSYGPTGYGYTF,TGTGCCAGCAGTTACGGGCCAACGGGCTATGGCTACACCTTC
NA,TRBJ1-4,TRBV18,TRBD1,CASSPTDRAGGEKLFF,TGTGCCAGCTCACCGACTGACAGGGCAGGAGGGGAAAAACTGTTTTTT
NA,TRBJ1-5,TRBV2,NA,CASSVVFQPQHF,TGTGCCAGCAGTGTCGTATTTCAGCCCCAGCATTTT
NA,TRBJ1-6,TRBV6-6,NA,CASSYGRSYNSPLHF,TGTGCCAGCAGTTACGGGCGGTCCTATAATTCACCCCTCCACTTT
NA,TRBJ2-7,TRBV7-8,TRBD1,CASSTRAGTGVAYEQYF,TGTGCCAGCAGCACCAGGGCCGGGACAGGGGTAGCCTACGAGCAGTACTTC
NA,TRBJ1-2,TRBV5-6,NA,CASSLGGALSYGYTF,TGTGCCAGCAGCTTGGGGGGAGCTCTTTCCTATGGCTACACCTTC